Included here is one T cell receptor beta chain sequence, with context. Its antigen is still unknown. This sample was included in a study of T cell responses to AZD1222 COVID-19 vaccine. Overall study findings and caveats: Clonal diversity may have been underestimated in mostly white British donors.

Measured with immunoSEQ multiplex PCR; TCRdb has only the in-frame clones, and not every one. The sample comprises approximately 140,000 clones, roughly nine tenths of which are singletons, and 1.5% to 2% rests with the top ten. This TCR was sampled from an adult who received the AZD1222 COVID-19 vaccine. This material consisted of peripheral blood, taken 28 days after the second AZD1222 dose.

The CDR3 loop is CASKVGGGVETQYF. The CDR3 DNA reads TGTGCCAGTAAAGTCGGGGGGGGTGTGGAGACCCAGTACTTC. J is TRBJ2-5 and V is TRBV19; 8 nucleotides agree with TRBD2. V trimming: 7 bases; J trimming: 5 bases; junction bases outside the gene matches: 9. The CDR3 covers 14 residues. The germline CDR1 and CDR2 sequences are LNHDA and SQIVND (reference sequence).